The following is a TCR beta chain sequence with its context. There are many counts of this clonotype. Its antigen is not yet known. Nothing much larger sits one base from this clone, and base qualities are not available. In the germline V gene, CDR1 corresponds to SGHAT and CDR2 to FQNNGV. At the junction V is shortened by 0 bases and J by 4 bases, with 9 bases in between. From the cysteine up to the phenylalanine, the CDR3 has a length of 14 residues. Only CDR3 DNA is held: 42 bases, read in frame from base 1. Sequenced on an Illumina HiSeq 1500. The public reads were run again by TCRdb, first through fastp at Q25 and then through MiXCR, and only productive beta chains were kept. Rows with one shared CDR3 protein collapse into an entry with the most common genes and DNA. The sample table shows approximately 180,000 distinct CDR3 sequences, and approximately 19% are seen once. The ten largest make up about 2.9% of the sample.

The sample originates from a study of T cell repertoires in cytomegalovirus infection (dated by TCRdb to the late 2010s). In terms of the full investigation: The HLA type of each donor mattered for the analysis, because public TCR beta signatures pointed to carriage of CMV infection along with the matching HLA type. Points the paper makes about the study in general: Cumulative frequency of public TCR beta family members discriminated carriers of CMV infection plus the relevant HLA type in this cohort and an independent roughly 330-donor cohort. The ex vivo response was dominated by HLA-C-restricted CMV-specific TCR beta clonotypes, which also provided the single most frequent clonotype in two of eight donors.

The sequence was obtained from a human donor in good health (CMV status not recorded). Some clones in this sample may be carry-over from other donors' samples. The chain is encoded by TRBV11-2 joined to TRBJ1-2; the D gene is not confidently resolved. The sequenced sample was PBMCs. CDR3 reads: CASSLDPDSYGYTF. The base sequence is TGTGCCAGCAGCTTAGATCCCGATTCCTATGGCTACACCTTC. With the portions outside the CDR3 filled from the reference TRBV11-2 and TRBJ1-2 genes, the complete variable region becomes EAGVAQSPRYKIIEKRQSVAFWCNPISGHATLYWYQQILGQGPKLLIQFQNNGVVDDSQLPKDRFSAERLKGVDSTLKIQPAKLEDSAVYLCASSLDPDSYGYTFGSGTRLTVV.